The sample holds a few counts of the clone carrying this T cell receptor beta chain. cDNA reverse transcribed from extracted RNA served as the sequencing template. The data were produced by immunoSEQ multiplex PCR, yet TCRdb's version contains in-frame clones alone and is incomplete. The table records roughly 76,000 clones, roughly 30% of them present only once. Germline CDR1 and CDR2: MNHNS and SASEGT. The length of the CDR3 is 18 residues. Trimming shortened V by 0 bases and J by 0 bases, and 16 bases separated the two germline ends. The record originates from a study of CD8+ T cells in alopecia areata. Treatment indicated: oral pan-JAK inhibitor, 5-10 mg twice daily.

Material: CD8+ T cells sorted from blood, obtained at week 4, from a patient treated with tofacitinib. The rearrangement links TRBV6-1 to TRBJ2-3, with D possibly called TRBD1 or TRBD2 (5 bases each). This receptor was identified in a human donor with alopecia areata. In nucleotides, the CDR3 is TGTGCCAGCAGTGAAGCAGGATGGGGGAGCTCTAGCACAGATACGCAGTATTTT. Residues: CASSEAGWGSSSTDTQYF.